Presented here are 21 T cell receptor beta chains from one specimen sequenced in a study of a mutant IDH1 vaccine in newly diagnosed glioma. Sequencing used immunoSEQ multiplex PCR; TCRdb keeps in-frame clones, though not all of them. The repertoire includes tens of thousands of clones, approximately 85% of them detected once, and roughly 2% sits in the top ten. The time point is: week 23, last vaccination. Mutant IDH1 20-mer peptide, at 300 ug, made up each vaccine dose, with topical imiquimod. These receptors are not linked to any known antigen. The sample consisted of PBMCs, taken from a glioma patient whose treatment included an IDH1 peptide vaccine. These receptors were collected from a man aged 25 to 40 with glioma. Some clones in this sample may be carry-over from other donors' samples.

The V and J genes are TRBV9 and TRBJ2-2; TRBD1 matches at 7 bases. V gave up 1 base and J gave up 2 bases; unmatched junction bases: 5. Germline values: CDR1 SGDLS, CDR2 YYNGEE. The CDR3 spans 16 residues. The chain's CDR3 is CASSVTGTANTGELFF. The CDR3 region has the DNA TGTGCCAGCAGCGTAACCGGGACAGCAAACACCGGGGAGCTGTTTTTT.

J is TRBJ2-1 and V is TRBV15; 11 bases are shared with TRBD1. Germline V gene data show CDR1 as LNHNV and CDR2 as YYDKDF (reference sequence). Germline trimming cut 3 bases from V and 6 bases from J; bases unmatched to any gene: 7. The CDR3 is made up of 16 amino acids. The CDR3 protein is CATSSGGTGGFNEQFF. CDR3 in DNA: TGTGCCACCAGCAGTGGGGGGACAGGGGGTTTCAATGAGCAGTTCTTC.

This chain links TRBV5-4 with TRBJ2-1; D remains ambiguous. Germline CDR1 SGHNT, CDR2 YYREEE (reference sequence). The V and J ends lost 1 base and 5 bases respectively, with 1 base between them. CDR3 length: 11 amino acids. CDR3 sequence (DNA): TGTGCCAGCAGCTTGAACAATGAGCAGTTCTTC. Translated, it gives CASSLNNEQFF.

V gene TRBV7-9 combines with J gene TRBJ2-3; 12 bases align to TRBD2. The CDR3 spans 17 residues. The J segment lost 5 bases and the V segment lost 2 bases, leaving 8 bases of the junction unmatched. Germline CDR1 is SEHNR and CDR2 is FQNEAQ (reference sequence). The CDR3 nucleotides read TGTGCCAGCAGCTTATCAGCTAGCGGGAGGGCAAAAGATACGCAGTATTTT. It specifies CASSLSASGRAKDTQYF.

This clone appeared a single time. The chain uses TRBV9 and TRBJ1-2; 7 positions match TRBD1. Trimming removed 3 bases from V and 2 bases from J; junction bases left unmatched: 7. Germline V lookup: CDR1 SGDLS, CDR2 YYNGEE. The CDR3 has 15 residues. CDR3 nucleotide sequence: TGTGCCAGCAGCGACCCGGGACAGAGCAACTATGGCTACACCTTC. The encoded protein is CASSDPGQSNYGYTF.

As to this clone: A read error may account for a junction end that differs from germline. The chain uses TRBV7-2 and TRBJ1-1; D remains unclear. CDR3 size: 15 residues. The V gene's germline CDR1 is SGHTA and CDR2 FQGNSA. For the CDR3, the DNA is TGTGCCAGCAGCTTGATTTTGGCAGCCACGGGGAAGAATCTTTTT. Amino acid sequence: CASSLILAATGKNLF.

This clone has only a few counts. The sample carries other DNA sequences with the same CDR3. The chain combines TRBV6-5 with TRBJ2-2, with TRBD2 matching 7 bases. This CDR3 is built from 14 residues. Looked up from germline, CDR1 is MNHEY and CDR2 is SVGAGI. The trim removed 6 bases at V and 7 bases at J, leaving 8 bases unmatched. The CDR3 spells CASRGPGGLGELFF. The CDR3 region has the DNA TGTGCCAGCAGGGGTCCGGGGGGACTCGGGGAGCTGTTTTTT.

The chain links TRBV27 to TRBJ2-1, with D maybe TRBD2 (6 bases). The CDR3 consists of 14 residues. Germline lookup yields CDR1 MNHEY and CDR2 SMNVEV (reference sequence). V lost 2 bases to trimming and J lost 1 base, with 6 bases between them. In nucleotides, the CDR3 is TGTGCCAGCAGTTTAGGGGGGTCCTACAATGAGCAGTTCTTC. Residues: CASSLGGSYNEQFF.

The chain combines TRBV5-1 with TRBJ1-1; D is unclear. Germline V gives CDR1 SGHRS, CDR2 YFSETQ. The V end lost 0 bases, the J end lost 0 bases, and 12 bases lay between the germline ends. This CDR3 region has 16 residues. The CDR3 DNA is TGCGCCAGCAGCTTGGTGTCCAACGCAATGAACACTGAAGCTTTCTTT. Translated, it gives CASSLVSNAMNTEAFF.

This clone appeared a few times. The V and J genes are TRBV27 and TRBJ2-7; possibly TRBD2 for D (6 bases). V was trimmed by 2 bases and J by 3 bases, leaving 11 bases between them. The germline V gene encodes CDR1 MNHEY and CDR2 SMNVEV (reference sequence). The CDR3 loop spans 14 amino acids. The CDR3 DNA reads TGTGCCAGCAGTTTAAGGGGAGGCAGCTACGAGCAGTACTTC. This encodes CASSLRGGSYEQYF.

The rearrangement joins TRBV7-2 to TRBJ2-6; no clear D gene. Germline V CDR1 and CDR2: SGHTA, FQGNSA. The CDR3 is 15 residues long. The V gene lost 1 base and the J gene lost 4 bases, with 8 bases spanning the gap. The CDR3 coding sequence is TGTGCCAGCAGCTTAGGTGCGGTGGGGGCCAACGTCCTGACTTTC. It encodes CASSLGAVGANVLTF.

V usage is TRBV19 and J usage is TRBJ2-5; D unclear. CDR1 LNHDA and CDR2 SQIVND come from the germline V gene (reference sequence). This CDR3 has 11 amino acids. With 4 bases removed from V and 4 bases from J, the gap between germline ends came to 4 bases. Written as DNA, the CDR3 is TGTGCCAGTAGTACCGGAGAGACCCAGTACTTC. This encodes CASSTGETQYF.

This rearrangement joins TRBV4-3 to TRBJ1-2; TRBD1 matches at 7 bases. The ends lost 0 bases at V and 4 bases at J; junction bases unmatched: 2. Germline V gene data show CDR1 as LGHNA and CDR2 as YSLEER. The CDR3 contains 14 residues. The CDR3 sequence is CASSQDQGVYGYTF. The DNA for the CDR3 is TGCGCCAGCAGCCAAGATCAGGGGGTCTATGGCTACACCTTC.

With respect to this clone: At one of its ends the junction is not consistent with the germline gene, which may arise from a read error. Other DNA sequences of this sample code for an identical CDR3. This sequence joins TRBV28 and TRBJ2-4; perhaps TRBD1 as D (6 bases). The length of the CDR3 is 12 residues. Germline V gene data show CDR1 as MDHEN and CDR2 as SYDVKM. The DNA for the CDR3 is TGTGCCAGCAGTTCCGGGACACACGGCAAGCACTTC. Its translation: CASSSGTHGKHF.

The chain carries TRBV9 and TRBJ2-3; D is unresolved. Trimming took off 0 bases at V and 2 bases at J, with 13 bases between the two ends. The CDR3 runs 16 residues. Germline assignment: CDR1 SGDLS and CDR2 YYNGEE. Written as DNA, the CDR3 is TGTGCCAGCAGCGTAGGCGGCTCGAGACACACAGATACGCAGTATTTT. Its translation: CASSVGGSRHTDTQYF.

The chain joins TRBV11-2 to TRBJ2-3, with D possibly being TRBD1 (6 bases). Germline lookup yields CDR1 SGHAT and CDR2 FQNNGV. V was clipped by 2 bases and J by 2 bases, with 8 bases between them. The CDR3 runs to 14 residues. The CDR3 DNA is TGTGCCAGCAGCTTAAACAGGGACACAGATACGCAGTATTTT. Translated: CASSLNRDTDTQYF.

The chain uses TRBV5-4 and TRBJ1-1; maybe TRBD1 (6 bases). The germline CDR1 and CDR2 sequences are SGHNT and YYREEE (reference sequence). The CDR3 spans 14 residues. Trimming cost V 4 bases and J 2 bases, with 12 bases left between them. CDR3 bases: TGTGCCAGCAGCCTGTCGACAGGTAACACTGAAGCTTTCTTT. It specifies CASSLSTGNTEAFF.

Written as DNA, the CDR3 is TGTGCCAGCAGCGCTGAGAACTATGGCTACACCTTC. Translating gives CASSAENYGYTF. The rearrangement joins TRBV9 to TRBJ1-2; D gene ambiguous. Deletions cut 3 bases from V and 2 bases from J, with 5 bases between. CDR3 length: 12 amino acids. Germline CDR1 is SGDLS and CDR2 is YYNGEE.

Concerning this clone: Within the sample, other DNA sequences also encode this same CDR3. The V gene is TRBV30, the J gene TRBJ2-5; D uncertain. In germline, CDR1 is GTSNPN, CDR2 SVGIG (reference sequence). The ends were cut back, 0 bases at V and 4 bases at J, with 9 bases in the middle. The CDR3 loop spans 13 amino acids. The CDR3 spells CAWSVRVRETQYF. DNA of the CDR3: TGTGCCTGGAGTGTACGGGTACGAGAGACCCAGTACTTC.

The chain uses TRBV6-8 and TRBJ2-5, with 7 bases aligning to TRBD2. The V gene end was trimmed by 2 bases and the J gene end by 2 bases; junction bases not matched to a gene: 2. The CDR3 length is 14 residues. Germline V gene lookup returns CDR1 MNHGY and CDR2 SAAAGT. CDR3 amino acids: CASSYRTRQETQYF. The CDR3 DNA sequence: TGTGCCAGCAGTTACCGGACTAGACAAGAGACCCAGTACTTC.

V and J are TRBV5-5 and TRBJ1-4; TRBD1 aligns across 12 bases. The CDR3 spans 18 residues. Germline V gives CDR1 SGHKS, CDR2 YYEKEE (reference sequence). V trimming: 7 bases; J trimming: 0 bases; junction bases outside the gene matches: 10. CDR3 DNA sequence: TGTGCCAGCGCCCCCTGGGACAGGGGGCATACAACTAATGAAAAACTGTTTTTT. Translation: CASAPWDRGHTTNEKLFF.